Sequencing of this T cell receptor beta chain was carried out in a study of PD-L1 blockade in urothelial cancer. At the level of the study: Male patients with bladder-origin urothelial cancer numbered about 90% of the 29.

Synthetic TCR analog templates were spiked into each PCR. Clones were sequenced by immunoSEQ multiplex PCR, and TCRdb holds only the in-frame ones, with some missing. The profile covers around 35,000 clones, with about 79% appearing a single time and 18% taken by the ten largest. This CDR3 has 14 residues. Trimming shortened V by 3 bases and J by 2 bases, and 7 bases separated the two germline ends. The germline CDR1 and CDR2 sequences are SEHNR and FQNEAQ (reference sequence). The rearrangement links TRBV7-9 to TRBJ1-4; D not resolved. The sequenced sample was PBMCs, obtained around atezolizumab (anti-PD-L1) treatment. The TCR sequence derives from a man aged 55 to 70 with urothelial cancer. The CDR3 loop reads CASSLRGTNEKLFF. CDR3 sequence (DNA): TGTGCCAGCAGCTTGAGAGGGACTAATGAAAAACTGTTTTTT.